This is a list of T cell receptor beta chains from one sample in a study of blood T cell repertoires in COVID-19. Profiling relied on immunoSEQ multiplex PCR, and the TCRdb table lists in-frame clones only, not all of them. Here the sample spans almost 350,000 clones, over 85% being singletons. The sequencing sample was made of peripheral blood. All receptors come from a woman aged 55-70 years with COVID-19, enrolled during active disease. The CDR3 runs from the conserved cysteine through the conserved F or W. Fields, in order: V gene, clone size, J gene, D gene, CDR3 protein, CDR3 DNA. D genes are given only for firm matches. Size values are once, few and many counts, or a class for expanded clones, and some rows have none.

v_gene: TRBV5-1; abundance: .; j_gene: TRBJ2-5; d_gene: TRBD1; CDR3aa: CASSLVGTGAQETQYF; CDR3nt: TGCGCCAGCAGCTTGGTGGGGACAGGGGCTCAAGAGACCCAGTACTTC
v_gene: TRBV19; abundance: .; j_gene: TRBJ1-5; d_gene: TRBD1; CDR3aa: CASNRRTGDHSNQPQHF; CDR3nt: TGTGCCAGTAACCGGCGCACAGGGGATCATAGCAATCAGCCCCAGCATTTT
v_gene: TRBV7-9; abundance: once; j_gene: TRBJ1-3; d_gene: .; CDR3aa: CASSPFGGVGRNTIYF; CDR3nt: TGTGCCAGCAGCCCCTTCGGGGGTGTGGGGAGAAACACCATATATTTT
v_gene: TRBV18; abundance: .; j_gene: TRBJ2-3; d_gene: TRBD2; CDR3aa: CASSPRRSGEGDTQYF; CDR3nt: TGTGCCAGCTCACCCCGAAGGAGCGGGGAGGGAGATACGCAGTATTTT
v_gene: TRBV15; abundance: .; j_gene: TRBJ2-2; d_gene: TRBD2; CDR3aa: CATSRDTSGTGELFF; CDR3nt: TGTGCCACCAGCAGAGATACTAGCGGCACCGGGGAGCTGTTTTTT
v_gene: TRBV2; abundance: .; j_gene: TRBJ1-5; d_gene: .; CDR3aa: CASREDQPQHF; CDR3nt: TGTGCCAGCAGGGAGGATCAGCCCCAGCATTTT
v_gene: TRBV5-1; abundance: .; j_gene: TRBJ2-5; d_gene: .; CDR3aa: CASSLGHPQETQYF; CDR3nt: TGCGCCAGCAGCTTGGGACATCCTCAAGAGACCCAGTACTTC
v_gene: TRBV5-1; abundance: few; j_gene: TRBJ1-2; d_gene: TRBD1; CDR3aa: CASSLGQGNNYGYTF; CDR3nt: TGCGCCAGCAGCTTGGGACAGGGGAATAACTATGGCTACACCTTC
v_gene: TRBV7-2; abundance: .; j_gene: TRBJ1-1; d_gene: .; CDR3aa: CASSLGTQATGTEAFF; CDR3nt: TGTGCCAGCAGCTTAGGGACACAGGCAACTGGGACTGAAGCTTTCTTT
v_gene: TRBV5-3; abundance: .; j_gene: TRBJ1-1; d_gene: TRBD1; CDR3aa: CARSYFRTGGQSAGLNTEAFF; CDR3nt: TGTGCCAGAAGCTACTTCAGGACAGGGGGCCAATCGGCAGGTTTGAACACTGAAGCTTTCTTT
v_gene: TRBV6-4; abundance: .; j_gene: TRBJ1-5; d_gene: TRBD1; CDR3aa: CASTVQGEFYSNQPQHF; CDR3nt: TGTGCCAGCACGGTGCAGGGGGAGTTTTATAGCAATCAGCCCCAGCATTTT
v_gene: TRBV11-2; abundance: .; j_gene: TRBJ1-2; d_gene: .; CDR3aa: CASSPQRYGYTF; CDR3nt: TGTGCCAGCAGCCCCCAGCGGTATGGCTACACCTTC
v_gene: TRBV2; abundance: .; j_gene: TRBJ1-2; d_gene: TRBD1; CDR3aa: CASRDRGFYDGYTF; CDR3nt: TGTGCCAGCAGGGACAGGGGATTCTACGATGGCTACACCTTC
v_gene: TRBV28; abundance: .; j_gene: TRBJ1-2; d_gene: .; CDR3aa: CASSLGGADVDGYTF; CDR3nt: TGTGCCAGCAGCCTAGGGGGGGCGGATGTGGATGGCTACACCTTC
v_gene: TRBV5-5; abundance: .; j_gene: TRBJ2-7; d_gene: .; CDR3aa: CASSLAYASGEQYF; CDR3nt: TGTGCCAGCAGCTTGGCCTACGCGTCGGGGGAGCAGTACTTC
v_gene: TRBV18; abundance: .; j_gene: TRBJ1-4; d_gene: TRBD1; CDR3aa: CASSPDRGPEKLFF; CDR3nt: TGTGCCAGCTCACCGGACAGGGGGCCTGAAAAACTGTTTTTT
v_gene: TRBV19; abundance: .; j_gene: TRBJ2-2; d_gene: TRBD1; CDR3aa: CASSRSGQKNTGELFF; CDR3nt: TGTGCCAGTAGTCGGTCGGGACAGAAGAACACCGGGGAGCTGTTTTTT
v_gene: TRBV5-5; abundance: .; j_gene: TRBJ1-2; d_gene: .; CDR3aa: CASSLELRNYGYTF; CDR3nt: TGTGCCAGCAGCTTGGAATTGCGTAACTATGGCTACACCTTC
v_gene: TRBV4-2; abundance: .; j_gene: TRBJ2-1; d_gene: TRBD2; CDR3aa: CASSLSGGAGNEQFF; CDR3nt: TGTGCCAGCAGCCTAAGCGGGGGGGCAGGCAATGAGCAGTTCTTC
v_gene: TRBV28; abundance: .; j_gene: TRBJ1-5; d_gene: .; CDR3aa: CASSSPPGWNQPQHF; CDR3nt: TGTGCCAGCAGTTCTCCCCCGGGGTGGAATCAGCCCCAGCATTTT
v_gene: TRBV20-1; abundance: .; j_gene: TRBJ2-7; d_gene: .; CDR3aa: CSASEQGFEQYF; CDR3nt: TGCAGTGCTAGTGAGCAGGGGTTCGAGCAGTACTTC
v_gene: TRBV6-5; abundance: .; j_gene: TRBJ1-6; d_gene: .; CDR3aa: CASNPLGLVGSPLHF; CDR3nt: TGTGCCAGCAACCCTCTTGGACTTGTCGGGTCACCCCTCCACTTT
v_gene: TRBV5-1; abundance: .; j_gene: TRBJ1-6; d_gene: .; CDR3aa: CASRQQVLNSPLHF; CDR3nt: TGCGCCAGCAGGCAACAGGTGCTTAATTCACCCCTCCACTTT
v_gene: TRBV19; abundance: once; j_gene: TRBJ1-5; d_gene: .; CDR3aa: CATTGGGGNQPQHF; CDR3nt: TGTGCCACTACCGGTGGGGGGGGCAATCAGCCCCAGCATTTT
v_gene: TRBV25-1; abundance: .; j_gene: TRBJ2-7; d_gene: TRBD1; CDR3aa: CASNLTGAAEQYF; CDR3nt: TGTGCCAGCAACTTGACAGGGGCGGCCGAGCAGTACTTC
v_gene: TRBV19; abundance: few; j_gene: TRBJ1-1; d_gene: .; CDR3aa: CASSIRAGIEAFF; CDR3nt: TGTGCCAGTAGTATCCGGGCGGGGATTGAAGCTTTCTTT
v_gene: TRBV5-1; abundance: .; j_gene: TRBJ1-1; d_gene: .; CDR3aa: CASSLQGGVKAFF; CDR3nt: TGCGCCAGCAGCTTGCAGGGAGGGGTGAAAGCTTTCTTT
v_gene: TRBV7-9; abundance: .; j_gene: TRBJ2-4; d_gene: TRBD1; CDR3aa: CASSKRQGTDKNIQYF; CDR3nt: TGTGCCAGCAGCAAGAGACAGGGGACGGACAAAAACATTCAGTACTTC
v_gene: TRBV5-1; abundance: .; j_gene: TRBJ1-1; d_gene: .; CDR3aa: CASSFHARGAAEAFF; CDR3nt: TGCGCCAGCAGCTTCCACGCACGGGGGGCCGCTGAAGCTTTCTTT
v_gene: TRBV4-2; abundance: .; j_gene: TRBJ2-2; d_gene: TRBD2; CDR3aa: CASGRGGLNTGELFF; CDR3nt: TGTGCCAGCGGACGGGGGGGGCTGAACACCGGGGAGCTGTTTTTT
v_gene: TRBV18; abundance: few; j_gene: TRBJ1-1; d_gene: .; CDR3aa: CASSRLEESGAFF; CDR3nt: TGTGCCAGCTCACGTCTTGAGGAGTCAGGGGCTTTCTTT
v_gene: TRBV5-1; abundance: .; j_gene: TRBJ2-3; d_gene: .; CDR3aa: CASTPRGLRGAGGDTQYF; CDR3nt: TGCGCCAGCACTCCCAGGGGCTTACGGGGGGCCGGGGGCGATACGCAGTATTTT
v_gene: TRBV24-1; abundance: .; j_gene: TRBJ1-1; d_gene: .; CDR3aa: CATSAGDDTEAFF; CDR3nt: TGTGCCACCAGTGCGGGGGACGACACTGAAGCTTTCTTT
v_gene: TRBV7-7; abundance: .; j_gene: TRBJ2-5; d_gene: TRBD1; CDR3aa: CASSPLGTGGETQYF; CDR3nt: TGTGCTAGCAGCCCATTAGGTACAGGGGGTGAGACCCAGTACTTC
v_gene: TRBV18; abundance: .; j_gene: TRBJ2-5; d_gene: .; CDR3aa: CASSRGTGEETQYF; CDR3nt: TGTGCCAGCTCACGTGGAACGGGGGAGGAGACCCAGTACTTC
v_gene: TRBV18; abundance: .; j_gene: TRBJ2-2; d_gene: TRBD2; CDR3aa: CASSPDSGVTGELFF; CDR3nt: TGTGCCAGCTCACCCGATAGCGGGGTGACCGGGGAGCTGTTTTTT
v_gene: TRBV11-2; abundance: .; j_gene: TRBJ2-1; d_gene: .; CDR3aa: CASSWGDEQFF; CDR3nt: TGTGCCAGCAGCTGGGGGGATGAGCAGTTCTTC
v_gene: TRBV10-3; abundance: .; j_gene: TRBJ1-6; d_gene: TRBD1; CDR3aa: CASADREWDSPLHF; CDR3nt: TGTGCCAGCGCCGACAGGGAGTGGGATTCACCCCTCCACTTT
v_gene: TRBV6-5; abundance: .; j_gene: TRBJ2-3; d_gene: .; CDR3aa: CASSYYQGDTQYF; CDR3nt: TGTGCCAGCAGTTACTATCAGGGAGATACGCAGTATTTT
v_gene: TRBV5-1; abundance: .; j_gene: TRBJ1-2; d_gene: .; CDR3aa: CASSLVGGSIYGYTF; CDR3nt: TGCGCCAGCAGCTTGGTGGGGGGTAGTATCTATGGCTACACCTTC
v_gene: TRBV6-5; abundance: .; j_gene: TRBJ1-1; d_gene: TRBD1; CDR3aa: CASRRGQGTEAFF; CDR3nt: TGTGCCAGTAGAAGGGGGCAGGGCACTGAAGCTTTCTTT
v_gene: TRBV7-6; abundance: .; j_gene: TRBJ2-5; d_gene: TRBD1; CDR3aa: CASSRGTGWETQYF; CDR3nt: TGTGCCAGCAGCAGGGGGACAGGGTGGGAGACCCAGTACTTC
v_gene: TRBV7-2; abundance: .; j_gene: TRBJ2-3; d_gene: TRBD2; CDR3aa: CASSTSSGATDTQYF; CDR3nt: TGTGCCAGCAGCACTTCTAGCGGGGCTACGGATACGCAGTATTTT
v_gene: TRBV6-2/TRBV6-3; abundance: .; j_gene: TRBJ2-7; d_gene: TRBD2; CDR3aa: CASSYFRGGYEQYF; CDR3nt: TGTGCCAGCAGTTATTTTCGGGGAGGGTACGAGCAGTACTTC
v_gene: TRBV11-3; abundance: .; j_gene: TRBJ1-6; d_gene: TRBD1; CDR3aa: CASSAQGLNSPLHF; CDR3nt: TGTGCCAGCAGCGCACAGGGGCTTAATTCACCCCTCCACTTT
v_gene: TRBV27; abundance: .; j_gene: TRBJ1-2; d_gene: TRBD1; CDR3aa: CASSPDRDVNGYTF; CDR3nt: TGTGCCAGCAGTCCGGACAGGGACGTCAATGGCTACACCTTC
v_gene: TRBV5-1; abundance: once; j_gene: TRBJ1-2; d_gene: TRBD1; CDR3aa: CASSRDRGRSTNYGYTF; CDR3nt: TGCGCCAGCAGCAGGGACAGGGGTCGCTCCACTAACTATGGCTACACCTTC
v_gene: TRBV20-1; abundance: .; j_gene: TRBJ1-1; d_gene: .; CDR3aa: CSARDLRRAFF; CDR3nt: TGCAGTGCTAGAGATCTCCGGAGGGCTTTCTTT
v_gene: TRBV28; abundance: .; j_gene: TRBJ2-7; d_gene: .; CDR3aa: CASSSIVRDKSYEQYF; CDR3nt: TGTGCCAGCAGCTCGATCGTCCGGGACAAGTCCTACGAGCAGTACTTC
v_gene: TRBV28; abundance: once; j_gene: TRBJ2-7; d_gene: TRBD1; CDR3aa: CASNSELRDRVYEQYF; CDR3nt: TGTGCCAGCAATTCAGAATTACGGGACAGGGTCTACGAGCAGTACTTC
v_gene: TRBV5-1; abundance: .; j_gene: TRBJ1-1; d_gene: TRBD1; CDR3aa: CASSLEGQGLQSEAFF; CDR3nt: TGCGCCAGCAGCTTGGAGGGACAGGGATTACAAAGTGAAGCTTTCTTT
v_gene: TRBV28; abundance: .; j_gene: TRBJ2-5; d_gene: .; CDR3aa: CASSTNRGETQYF; CDR3nt: TGTGCCAGCAGTACAAACCGAGGAGAGACCCAGTACTTC